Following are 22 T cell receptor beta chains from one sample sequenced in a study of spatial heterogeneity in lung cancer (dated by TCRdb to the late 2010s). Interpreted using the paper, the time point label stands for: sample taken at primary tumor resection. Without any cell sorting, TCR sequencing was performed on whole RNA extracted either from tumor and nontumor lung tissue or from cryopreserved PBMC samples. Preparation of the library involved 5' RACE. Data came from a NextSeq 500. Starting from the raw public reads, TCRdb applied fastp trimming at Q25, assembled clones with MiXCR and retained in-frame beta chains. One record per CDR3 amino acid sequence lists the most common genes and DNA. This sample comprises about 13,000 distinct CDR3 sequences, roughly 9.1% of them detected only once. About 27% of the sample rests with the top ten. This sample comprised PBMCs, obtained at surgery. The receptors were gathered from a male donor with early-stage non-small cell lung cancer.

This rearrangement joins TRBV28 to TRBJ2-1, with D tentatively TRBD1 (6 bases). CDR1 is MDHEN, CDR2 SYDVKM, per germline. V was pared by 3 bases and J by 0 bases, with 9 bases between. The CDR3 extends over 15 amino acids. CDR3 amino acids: CASSFQGSSYNEQFF. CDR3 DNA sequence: TGTGCCAGCAGTTTTCAGGGGAGCTCCTACAATGAGCAGTTCTTC. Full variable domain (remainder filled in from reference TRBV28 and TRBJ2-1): DVKVTQSSRYLVKRTGEKVFLECVQDMDHENMFWYRQDPGLGLRLIYFSYDVKMKEKGDIPEGYSVSREKKERFSLILESASTNQTSMYLCASSFQGSSYNEQFFGPGTRLTVL.

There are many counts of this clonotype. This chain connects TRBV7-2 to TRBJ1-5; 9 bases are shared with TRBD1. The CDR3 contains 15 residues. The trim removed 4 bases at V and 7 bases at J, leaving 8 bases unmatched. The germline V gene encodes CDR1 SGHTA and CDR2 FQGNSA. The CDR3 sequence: CASSSRGQGGQPQHF. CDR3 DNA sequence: TGTGCCAGCAGCTCGCGGGGACAGGGAGGCCAGCCCCAGCATTTT.

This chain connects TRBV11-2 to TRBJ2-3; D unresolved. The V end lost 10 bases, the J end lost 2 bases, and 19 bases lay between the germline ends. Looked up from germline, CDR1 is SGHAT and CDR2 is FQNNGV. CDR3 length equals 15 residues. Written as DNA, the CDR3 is TGTGCCAACGCCCAGACACCAACCCCCACAGATACGCAGTATTTT. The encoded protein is CANAQTPTPTDTQYF. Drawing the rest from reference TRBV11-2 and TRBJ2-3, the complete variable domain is EAGVAQSPRYKIIEKRQSVAFWCNPISGHATLYWYQQILGQGPKLLIQFQNNGVVDDSQLPKDRFSAERLKGVDSTLKIQPAKLEDSAVYLCANAQTPTPTDTQYFGPGTRLTVL.

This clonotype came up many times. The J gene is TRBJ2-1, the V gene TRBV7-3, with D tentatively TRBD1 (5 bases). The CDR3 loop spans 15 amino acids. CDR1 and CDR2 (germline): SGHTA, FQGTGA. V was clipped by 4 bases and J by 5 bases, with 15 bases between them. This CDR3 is CASSSKGLYDNEQFF. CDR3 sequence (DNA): TGTGCCAGCAGCTCGAAGGGGCTATACGACAATGAGCAGTTCTTC.

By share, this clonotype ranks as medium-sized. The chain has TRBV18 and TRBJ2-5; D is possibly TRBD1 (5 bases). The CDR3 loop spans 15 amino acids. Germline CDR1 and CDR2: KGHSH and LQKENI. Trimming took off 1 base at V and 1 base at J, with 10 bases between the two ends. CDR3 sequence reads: CASSPLSGIQETQYF. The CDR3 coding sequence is TGTGCCAGCTCACCACTTTCAGGGATCCAAGAGACCCAGTACTTC.

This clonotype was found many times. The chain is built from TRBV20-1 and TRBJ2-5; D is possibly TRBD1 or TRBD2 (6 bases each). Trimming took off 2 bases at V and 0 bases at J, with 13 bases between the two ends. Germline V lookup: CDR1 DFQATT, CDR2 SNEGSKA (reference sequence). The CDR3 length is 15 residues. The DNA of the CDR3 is TGCAGTGCTAGACGGCAGGGGAGGTACCAAGAGACCCAGTACTTC. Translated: CSARRQGRYQETQYF.

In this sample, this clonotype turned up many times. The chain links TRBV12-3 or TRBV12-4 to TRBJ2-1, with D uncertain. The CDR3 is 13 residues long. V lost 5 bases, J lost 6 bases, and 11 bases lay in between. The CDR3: CASSRDAFNEQFF. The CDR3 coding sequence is TGTGCCAGCAGTCGCGACGCGTTCAATGAGCAGTTCTTC.

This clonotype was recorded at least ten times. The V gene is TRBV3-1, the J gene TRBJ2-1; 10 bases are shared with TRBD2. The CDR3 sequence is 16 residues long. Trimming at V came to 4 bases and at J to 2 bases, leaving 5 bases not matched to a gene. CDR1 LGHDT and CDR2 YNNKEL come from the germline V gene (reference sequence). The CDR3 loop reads CASSLSGGAAYNEQFF. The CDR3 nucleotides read TGTGCCAGCAGCCTGAGCGGGGGGGCGGCCTACAATGAGCAGTTCTTC.

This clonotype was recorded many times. CDR3 in amino acids: CASSQPRSGSSYEQYF. The CDR3 coding sequence is TGCGCCAGCAGCCAACCTAGAAGCGGGAGCTCCTACGAGCAGTACTTC. This sequence joins TRBV4-1 and TRBJ2-7, with TRBD2 matching 8 bases. This CDR3 region has 16 residues. V was clipped by 2 bases and J by 0 bases; unmatched bases: 6. The V gene's germline CDR1 is MGHRA and CDR2 YSYEKL.

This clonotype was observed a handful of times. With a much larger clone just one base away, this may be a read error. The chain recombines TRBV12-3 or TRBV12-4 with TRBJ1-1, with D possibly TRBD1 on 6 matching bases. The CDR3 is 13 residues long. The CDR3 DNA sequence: TGTGTCAGCGAGGGGACAATGAACACTGAAGCTTTCTTT. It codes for CVSEGTMNTEAFF.

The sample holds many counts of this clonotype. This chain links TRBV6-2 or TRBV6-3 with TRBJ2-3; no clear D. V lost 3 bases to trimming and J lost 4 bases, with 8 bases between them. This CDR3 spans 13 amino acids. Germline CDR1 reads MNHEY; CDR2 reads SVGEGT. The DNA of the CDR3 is TGTGCCAGCAGTTATATCGGCTCAGATACGCAGTATTTT. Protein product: CASSYIGSDTQYF.

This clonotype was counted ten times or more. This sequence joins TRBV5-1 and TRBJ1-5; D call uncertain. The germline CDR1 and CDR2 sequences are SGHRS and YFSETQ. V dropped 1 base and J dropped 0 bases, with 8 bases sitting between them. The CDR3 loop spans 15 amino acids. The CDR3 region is CASSLFWGSNQPQHF. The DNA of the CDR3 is TGCGCCAGCAGCTTGTTCTGGGGTAGCAATCAGCCCCAGCATTTT.

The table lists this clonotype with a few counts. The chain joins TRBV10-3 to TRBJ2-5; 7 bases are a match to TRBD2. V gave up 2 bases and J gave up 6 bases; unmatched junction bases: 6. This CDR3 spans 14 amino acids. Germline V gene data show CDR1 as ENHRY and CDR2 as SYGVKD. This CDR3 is CAISEPTSSQTQYF. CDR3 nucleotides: TGTGCCATCAGTGAGCCGACTAGCTCGCAGACCCAGTACTTC.

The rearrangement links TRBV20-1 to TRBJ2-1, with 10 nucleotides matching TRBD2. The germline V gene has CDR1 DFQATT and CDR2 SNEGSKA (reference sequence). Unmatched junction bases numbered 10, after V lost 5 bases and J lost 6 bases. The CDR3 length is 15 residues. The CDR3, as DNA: TGCAGTGCTGAATATTTAGCGGGGGGTATCAATGAGCAGTTCTTC. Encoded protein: CSAEYLAGGINEQFF.

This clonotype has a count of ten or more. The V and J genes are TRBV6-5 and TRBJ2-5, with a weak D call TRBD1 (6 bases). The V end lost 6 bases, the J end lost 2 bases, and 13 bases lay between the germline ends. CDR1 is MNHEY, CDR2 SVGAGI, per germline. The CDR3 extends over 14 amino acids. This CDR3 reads CASRTPGVQETQYF. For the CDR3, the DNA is TGTGCCAGCAGAACCCCAGGGGTACAAGAGACCCAGTACTTC.

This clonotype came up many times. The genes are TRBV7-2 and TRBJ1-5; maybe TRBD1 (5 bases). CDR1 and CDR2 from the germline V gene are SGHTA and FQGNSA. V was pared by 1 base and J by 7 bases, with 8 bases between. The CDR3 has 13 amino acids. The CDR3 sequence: CASSLGQWQPQHF. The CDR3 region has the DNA TGTGCCAGCAGCTTAGGACAGTGGCAGCCCCAGCATTTT.

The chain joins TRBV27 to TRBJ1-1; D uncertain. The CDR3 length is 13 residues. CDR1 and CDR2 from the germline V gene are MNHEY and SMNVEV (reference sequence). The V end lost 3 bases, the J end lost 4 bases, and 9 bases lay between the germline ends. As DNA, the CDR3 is TGTGCCAGCAGTTTCGACATTTCCACTGAAGCTTTCTTT. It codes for CASSFDISTEAFF.

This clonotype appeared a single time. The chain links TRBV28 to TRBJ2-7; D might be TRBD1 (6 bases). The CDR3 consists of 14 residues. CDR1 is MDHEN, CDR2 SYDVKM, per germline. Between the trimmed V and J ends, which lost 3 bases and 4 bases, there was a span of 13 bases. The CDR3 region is CASSFSGQRYEQYF. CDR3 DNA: TGTGCCAGCAGTTTTTCGGGACAAAGATACGAGCAGTACTTC. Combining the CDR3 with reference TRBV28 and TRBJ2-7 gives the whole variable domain DVKVTQSSRYLVKRTGEKVFLECVQDMDHENMFWYRQDPGLGLRLIYFSYDVKMKEKGDIPEGYSVSREKKERFSLILESASTNQTSMYLCASSFSGQRYEQYFGPGTRLTVT.

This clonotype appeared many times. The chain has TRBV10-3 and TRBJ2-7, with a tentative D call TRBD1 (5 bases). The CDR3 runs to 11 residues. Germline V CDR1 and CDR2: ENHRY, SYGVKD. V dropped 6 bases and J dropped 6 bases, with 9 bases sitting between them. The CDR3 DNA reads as TGTGCCATCAGCGACAGCCGCGAGCAGTACTTC. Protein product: CAISDSREQYF.

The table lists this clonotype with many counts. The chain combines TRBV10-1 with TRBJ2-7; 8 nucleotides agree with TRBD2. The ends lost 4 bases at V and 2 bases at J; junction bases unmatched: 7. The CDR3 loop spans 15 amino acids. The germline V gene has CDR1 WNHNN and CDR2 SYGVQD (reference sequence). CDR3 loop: CASSASGSAAYEQYF. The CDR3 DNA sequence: TGCGCCAGCAGTGCCAGCGGGAGCGCCGCCTACGAGCAGTACTTC.

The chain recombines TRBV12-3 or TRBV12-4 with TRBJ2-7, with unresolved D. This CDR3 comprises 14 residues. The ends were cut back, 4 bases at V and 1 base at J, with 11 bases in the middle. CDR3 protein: CASSCRERSYEQYF. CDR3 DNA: TGTGCCAGCAGTTGTCGCGAGAGGTCCTACGAGCAGTACTTC.

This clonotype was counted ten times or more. CDR3: CAISEEDSPLTGGYTF. DNA for the CDR3: TGTGCCATCAGTGAAGAGGACAGCCCCCTAACCGGGGGCTACACCTTC. The genes are TRBV10-3 and TRBJ1-2, with D perhaps TRBD1 (6 bases). Trimming removed 3 bases at V and 8 bases at J, with 22 bases between. The CDR3 is 16 residues long. Germline loops: CDR1 ENHRY, CDR2 SYGVKD.